The 30 T cell receptor beta chains in this list originate from one sample, sequenced in a study of T cell repertoires in cytomegalovirus infection (dated by TCRdb to the late 2010s). Sequencing used an Illumina HiSeq 1500. TCRdb cleaned the public reads at Q25 with fastp, built clones with MiXCR and kept in-frame beta chains. All rows with the same CDR3 protein become a single entry with the most common DNA and genes. The sample includes 740,000 or so distinct CDR3 sequences, with 35% observed a single time. The ten largest clones represent 2.5% to 3.5% of the sample. Sample: PBMCs. The receptors shown here come from a human donor in good health (CMV status not recorded). Some clones in this sample may be carry-over from other donors' samples.

This CDR3 is CASVRVDNSPLHF. The CDR3 DNA reads as TGTGCCAGCGTCAGGGTTGATAATTCACCCCTCCACTTT. The gene calls are TRBV7-6 and TRBJ1-6; perhaps TRBD1 as D (5 bases). Trimming removed 8 bases from V and 5 bases from J, with 10 bases in between. This CDR3 region has 13 residues. Germline CDR1 SGHVS, CDR2 FNYEAQ.

The gene calls are TRBV11-2 and TRBJ2-3, with 8 bases matching TRBD2. V dropped 1 base and J dropped 1; count of bases not matched to a gene: 7. CDR1 and CDR2 from the germline V gene are SGHAT and FQNNGV. The CDR3 has 17 residues. The DNA of the CDR3 is TGTGCCAGCAGCTTAGTTGCGGGAGGTCCTGGCACAGATACGCAGTATTTT. This translates into CASSLVAGGPGTDTQYF.

Of note for this clonotype: One base away lies a much larger clone, so this may be a sequencing read error. This CDR3 is missing its conserved last phenylalanine or tryptophan, likely due to a read error. The V call is TRBV4-1, the J call TRBJ1-2; D remains unclear. Trimming cost V 4 bases and J 2 bases, with 14 bases left between them. There are 15 residues in the CDR3. Germline V CDR1 and CDR2: MGHRA, YSYEKL. Here the CDR3 reads CASSLLPTENYGYTL. For the CDR3, the DNA is TGCGCCAGCAGCCTTCTCCCGACCGAGAACTATGGCTACACCTTA.

J is TRBJ2-3 and V is TRBV20-1; 9 bases line up with TRBD2. Trimming at V came to 5 bases and at J to 3 bases, leaving 6 bases not matched to a gene. CDR3 length: 14 residues. In germline, CDR1 is DFQATT, CDR2 SNEGSKA (reference sequence). CDR3 loop: CSAPRGGWTDTQYF. CDR3 coding DNA: TGCAGTGCTCCGCGGGGGGGCTGGACAGATACGCAGTATTTT.

About this clonotype itself: Since a much larger clone is just one base distant, this may be a read error. This is likely a read error, given that the CDR3 carries no conserved phenylalanine or tryptophan at its end. This chain links TRBV7-9 with TRBJ1-5; D remains unclear. This CDR3 is built from 13 residues. V shed 0 bases and J shed 7 bases, with 7 bases lying between them. Germline CDR1 SEHNR, CDR2 FQNEAQ (reference sequence). CDR3 DNA sequence: TGTGCCAGCAGCTTAGCTTCATCCCAGCCCCAGCATTGT. Translated, it gives CASSLASSQPQHC.

The V and J genes are TRBV28 and TRBJ2-5, with 7 bases identical to TRBD1. This CDR3 has 15 residues. Trimming took 5 bases from V and 1 from J; bases not matched to a gene: 7. Germline V gene data show CDR1 as MDHEN and CDR2 as SYDVKM. CDR3 sequence reads: CASSPGTASQETQYF. In nucleotides, the CDR3 is TGTGCCAGCAGTCCCGGGACAGCTAGCCAAGAGACCCAGTACTTC.

The chain is built from TRBV11-2 and TRBJ1-2, with 8 bases matching TRBD1. V lost 5 bases, J lost 4 bases, and 9 bases stayed unmatched. Germline V gives CDR1 SGHAT, CDR2 FQNNGV. This CDR3 has 15 residues. In nucleotides, the CDR3 is TGTGCCAGCAGCGCCCGGACAGGGACGGGCTATGGCTACACCTTC. Translated, it gives CASSARTGTGYGYTF.

J is TRBJ2-1 and V is TRBV7-6; D gene uncertain. CDR1 and CDR2 from the germline V gene are SGHVS and FNYEAQ. V was shortened by 0 bases and J by 6 bases, with 15 bases between the two germline ends. The CDR3 runs 16 residues. The CDR3 reads CASSLATHPQSNEQFF. The CDR3 nucleotides are TGTGCCAGCAGCTTAGCTACACACCCGCAAAGCAATGAGCAGTTCTTC.

This clonotype was found a few times. The V gene is TRBV19, the J gene TRBJ1-2, with D uncertain. V dropped 2 bases and J dropped 5 bases, with 15 bases sitting between them. Germline assignment: CDR1 LNHDA and CDR2 SQIVND (reference sequence). The CDR3 sequence is 15 residues long. This chain's CDR3 is CASSIKRQKIYGYTF. For the CDR3, the DNA is TGTGCCAGTAGTATAAAGCGCCAGAAGATTTATGGCTACACCTTC.

This chain uses TRBV6-2 or TRBV6-3 with TRBJ1-5; a weak D match, TRBD1 (5 bases). The germline V and J ends were trimmed by 5 bases and 13 bases, with 15 bases remaining between them. Germline CDR1 and CDR2: MNHEY and SVGEGT. The CDR3 runs to 12 residues. The CDR3, as DNA: TGTGCCAGCAGTGCCCAGGGTACCCAGCAGCATTTT. It translates to CASSAQGTQQHF.

J is TRBJ2-7 and V is TRBV11-2; TRBD1 agrees at 9 bases. This CDR3 has 17 amino acids. The J segment lost 1 base and the V segment lost 4 bases, leaving 11 bases of the junction unmatched. Germline loops: CDR1 SGHAT, CDR2 FQNNGV. DNA for the CDR3: TGTGCCAGCAGCTACCAACTCACAGGGGGCGAATCCTACGAGCAGTACTTC. Translating gives CASSYQLTGGESYEQYF.

This rearrangement joins TRBV20-1 to TRBJ2-7, with 8 bases fitting TRBD2. This CDR3 has 15 residues. CDR1 is DFQATT, CDR2 SNEGSKA, per germline (reference sequence). Losses at the gene ends were 0 bases for V and 4 bases for J; bases not matched to a gene: 8. The CDR3 protein is CSARDPGRAKYEQYF. Here the CDR3 DNA reads TGCAGTGCTAGAGATCCCGGGAGGGCCAAGTACGAGCAGTACTTC.

The chain employs TRBV7-9 and TRBJ2-1; 9 bases line up with TRBD2. The CDR3 extends over 19 amino acids. Losses at the gene ends were 1 base for V and 6 bases for J; bases not matched to a gene: 16. Germline assignment: CDR1 SEHNR and CDR2 FQNEAQ (reference sequence). The CDR3 bases are TGTGCCAGCAGCTTAGAGGCTGCGGTGACTAGCGGAGTCCCCAATGAGCAGTTCTTC. Translating it yields CASSLEAAVTSGVPNEQFF.

In this sample, this clonotype turned up a few times. This rearrangement joins TRBV5-1 to TRBJ2-3; 9 bases are shared with TRBD2. Unmatched junction bases numbered 6, after V lost 0 bases and J lost 1 base. Looked up from germline, CDR1 is SGHRS and CDR2 is YFSETQ. The CDR3 is made up of 17 amino acids. CDR3 nucleotides: TGCGCCAGCAGCTTGGCCCCGGGACTAGCAGGCACAGATACGCAGTATTTT. It specifies CASSLAPGLAGTDTQYF. The variable domain in full, with the rest retrieved from reference TRBV5-1 and TRBJ2-3, is KAGVTQTPRYLIKTRGQQVTLSCSPISGHRSVSWYQQTPGQGLQFLFEYFSETQRNKGNFPGRFSGRQFSNSRSEMNVSTLELGDSALYLCASSLAPGLAGTDTQYFGPGTRLTVL.

The chain is built from TRBV5-8 and TRBJ2-1; 13 bases fit TRBD2. Germline V gene data show CDR1 as SGHTS and CDR2 as YDEGEE. This CDR3 has 19 residues. J was trimmed by 0 bases and V by 0 bases; bases with no gene match: 6. CDR3 coding DNA: TGTGCCAGCAGCTTGGTAGGACTAGCGGGAGTTGCCTCCTACAATGAGCAGTTCTTC. Encoded protein: CASSLVGLAGVASYNEQFF.

V and J are TRBV12-3 or TRBV12-4 and TRBJ1-4; the D is unclear. V was cut by 3 bases and J by 8 bases, with 10 bases left in between. This CDR3 region has 13 residues. CDR3 sequence reads: CASSFGPAEKLFF. The CDR3 DNA is TGTGCCAGCAGTTTCGGTCCGGCGGAAAAACTGTTTTTT.

This clonotype has only a few counts. CDR3 sequence (DNA): TGTGCCAGCAGAACCGGGACAGGGTTCAGGTCCTATAATTCACCCCTCCACTTT. Its translation: CASRTGTGFRSYNSPLHF. The chain recombines TRBV7-2 with TRBJ1-6, with 9 bases aligning to TRBD1. Germline CDR1 is SGHTA and CDR2 is FQGNSA. Trimming cost V 6 bases and J 1 base; bases outside gene matches: 10. The CDR3 contains 18 residues.

This clonotype turned up a few times. The chain is built from TRBV7-9 and TRBJ2-1, with TRBD1 matching over 12 bases. The V gene's germline CDR1 is SEHNR and CDR2 FQNEAQ (reference sequence). V lost 3 bases, J lost 9 bases, and 6 bases stayed unmatched. The CDR3 sequence is 15 residues long. The CDR3 DNA reads as TGTGCCAGCAGCTTCGTCCGGGACAGGGGGCCTGAGCAGTTCTTC. Protein sequence: CASSFVRDRGPEQFF.

V and J are TRBV6-6 and TRBJ2-6, with a tentative D call TRBD1 (6 bases). The CDR3 contains 17 residues. V was trimmed by 6 bases and J by 0 bases, leaving 15 bases between them. Germline V lookup: CDR1 MNHNY, CDR2 SVGAGI (reference sequence). CDR3 amino acids: CASRTWTESSGANVLTF. For the CDR3, the DNA is TGTGCCAGCAGGACCTGGACAGAAAGCTCTGGGGCCAACGTCCTGACTTTC.

This clonotype was counted only a few times. The rearrangement uses TRBV6-6 and TRBJ2-4, with D tentatively TRBD2 (6 bases). The germline V gene has CDR1 MNHNY and CDR2 SVGAGI (reference sequence). The CDR3 consists of 17 residues. The V and J ends lost 0 bases and 6 bases respectively, with 18 bases between them. The CDR3 here is CASSYSMRLGNLNIQYF. For the CDR3, the DNA is TGTGCCAGCAGTTACTCGATGCGACTAGGAAACTTAAACATTCAGTACTTC.

This clonotype was found a few times. The chain employs TRBV11-3 and TRBJ2-1; 7 nucleotides agree with TRBD1. The germline V gene encodes CDR1 SGHNT and CDR2 YENEEA. The CDR3 length is 16 residues. Trimming cost V 3 bases and J 5 bases; bases outside gene matches: 10. Here the CDR3 reads CASSFRGGAVHNEQFF. CDR3 DNA: TGTGCCAGCAGCTTCCGAGGGGGCGCCGTCCACAATGAGCAGTTCTTC.

The gene calls are TRBV4-1 and TRBJ2-3; D is unclear. Germline CDR1 MGHRA, CDR2 YSYEKL. V lost 4 bases, J lost 4 bases, and 18 bases lay in between. The CDR3 contains 16 residues. The CDR3 region is CASSPAGTSKADTQYF. CDR3 coding DNA: TGCGCCAGCAGCCCAGCAGGCACCAGTAAGGCAGATACGCAGTATTTT.

This clonotype appeared a few times. This chain uses TRBV29-1 with TRBJ2-7, with TRBD1 identical over 8 bases. The CDR3 totals 13 residues. CDR1 SQVTM and CDR2 ANQGSEA come from the germline V gene. The V and J ends lost 5 bases and 7 bases, in that order; junction bases with no gene match: 10. CDR3 protein: CSVFETGVGEQYF. The CDR3 coding sequence is TGCAGCGTTTTTGAGACAGGGGTCGGAGAGCAGTACTTC.

Worth noting for this clonotype: One end of the junction does not line up with germline, which may come from a read error. The V gene is TRBV7-8, the J gene TRBJ1-5, with unresolved D. The CDR3 totals 16 residues. The germline gives CDR1 SGHVS, CDR2 FQNEAQ. The CDR3 spells CASSSESRSSNHPQHF. The CDR3 region has the DNA TGTGCCAGCAGCTCCGAGAGCAGGAGCAGCAATCATCCCCAGCATTTT.

This clonotype has only one observation. This chain connects TRBV2 to TRBJ1-6, with a tentative D call TRBD1 (5 bases). With 3 bases removed from V and 0 bases from J, the gap between germline ends came to 9 bases. Germline CDR1 SNHLY, CDR2 FYNNEI. This CDR3 comprises 16 residues. CDR3 amino acids: CASSEGESSYNSPLHF. The CDR3 DNA reads as TGTGCCAGCAGTGAGGGGGAGAGCTCCTATAATTCACCCCTCCACTTT.

This clonotype has just a few counts. V gene TRBV28 combines with J gene TRBJ1-5, with 7 bases lining up with TRBD1. V gave up 6 bases and J gave up 1 base; unmatched junction bases: 12. Germline V gene sequence: CDR1 MDHEN, CDR2 SYDVKM. The CDR3 runs to 17 residues. The CDR3 loop reads CASRISTGRQSNQPQHF. The CDR3 nucleotides are TGTGCCAGCAGGATTTCGACAGGGAGGCAGAGCAATCAGCCCCAGCATTTT.

This chain links TRBV5-5 with TRBJ1-5; D gene ambiguous. The CDR3 runs to 16 residues. Germline CDR1 is SGHKS and CDR2 is YYEKEE (reference sequence). Trimming took 0 bases from V and 0 from J, leaving 10 bases between them. This CDR3 reads CASSLVGWYSNQPQHF. The CDR3 nucleotides read TGTGCCAGCAGCTTGGTGGGGTGGTATAGCAATCAGCCCCAGCATTTT.

This clonotype has only a few counts. The chain carries TRBV10-3 and TRBJ2-2; D is undetermined. Trimming removed 3 bases at V and 1 base at J, with 9 bases between. This CDR3 comprises 15 residues. The V gene's germline CDR1 is ENHRY and CDR2 SYGVKD. The CDR3 loop is CAISERQMNTGELFF. The CDR3 DNA follows: TGTGCCATCAGTGAACGGCAGATGAACACCGGGGAGCTGTTTTTT.

V usage is TRBV19 and J usage is TRBJ1-5, with a weak D call TRBD1 (6 bases). Germline V gene data show CDR1 as LNHDA and CDR2 as SQIVND (reference sequence). The CDR3 is made up of 15 amino acids. Trimming pared 0 bases from V and 5 bases from J, leaving 11 bases between. The CDR3 DNA follows: TGTGCCAGTAGTATAGATACCCAGGGGTATCAGCCCCAGCATTTT. Its protein is CASSIDTQGYQPQHF.

This clonotype was recorded once. The chain recombines TRBV6-5 with TRBJ1-2, with D possibly matching TRBD1 (6 bases). Per germline, CDR1 MNHEY and CDR2 SVGAGI. Trimming removed 7 bases from V and 7 bases from J, with 16 bases in between. The CDR3 has 13 amino acids. Here the CDR3 reads CASMQGPGGGYTF. CDR3 in DNA: TGTGCCAGCATGCAGGGGCCGGGTGGTGGCTACACCTTC.